Below, 29 T cell receptor beta chains from the same sample are listed, as sequenced in a study of breast tumors, draining lymph nodes, adjacent tissues. MiXCR, applied by TCRdb to the multiplex PCR reads, yields one record per CDR3 protein. The table lists under 150,000 distinct CDR3 sequences, 20% to 25% of them singletons, with roughly 2.7% in the top ten. Axillary draining lymph nodes of breast cancer patients supplied the node samples. Material: axillary lymph node tissue. Source of these receptors: a female donor with breast cancer. Some clones in this sample may be carry-over from other donors' samples.

The rearrangement links TRBV3-1 to TRBJ2-5; D is ambiguous. CDR3 length: 16 amino acids. V lost 0 bases and J lost 2, with 13 bases in between. Germline V gives CDR1 LGHDT, CDR2 YNNKEL (reference sequence). In DNA form, the CDR3 reads TGTGCCAGCAGCCAAGACGTCCGAGCGTCTCAAGAGACCCAGTACTTC. Translated, it gives CASSQDVRASQETQYF.

This clonotype was seen at least ten times. The rearrangement uses TRBV24-1 and TRBJ2-5, with D possibly being TRBD2 (5 bases). The CDR3 runs 14 residues. Germline CDR1 is KGHDR and CDR2 is SFDVKD. Trimming cost V 1 base and J 3 bases, with 8 bases left between them. In nucleotides, the CDR3 is TGTGCCACCAGTGATTTCGTCGGGAAAGAGACCCAGTACTTC. Translation: CATSDFVGKETQYF.

The chain carries TRBV3-1 and TRBJ2-4; 7 nucleotides match TRBD1. Trimming cost V 0 bases and J 7 bases; bases outside gene matches: 3. Germline-derived CDR1 and CDR2 are LGHDT and YNNKEL (reference sequence). This CDR3 spans 14 amino acids. CDR3 sequence: CASSQDPGGNIQYF. The CDR3 DNA reads as TGTGCCAGCAGCCAAGATCCAGGGGGTAACATTCAGTACTTC.

This clonotype was seen only a few times. V and J are TRBV19 and TRBJ2-3, with 10 bases aligning to TRBD2. The CDR3 runs to 18 residues. Per germline, CDR1 LNHDA and CDR2 SQIVND (reference sequence). After removal of 0 bases from V and 5 bases from J, the junction contained 11 bases not matched to a gene. The CDR3 nucleotides are TGTGCCAGTAGTATAGATATCCACAGCGGGAGGGCCCTAGATACGCAGTATTTT. This encodes CASSIDIHSGRALDTQYF.

This clonotype was seen ten or more times. This chain uses TRBV7-2 with TRBJ1-4; D call uncertain. V dropped 4 bases and J dropped 0 bases, with 9 bases sitting between them. This CDR3 has 15 residues. From germline, CDR1 is SGHTA and CDR2 FQGNSA. The CDR3 here is CASSSQPATNEKLFF. In DNA, the CDR3 is TGTGCCAGCAGCTCCCAGCCCGCAACTAATGAAAAACTGTTTTTT.

Concerning this clonotype: Being one base from a much bigger clone, this may be a read error. This chain joins TRBV18 and TRBJ1-6, with TRBD1 as a possible D gene (5 bases). Germline V lookup: CDR1 KGHSH, CDR2 LQKENI. This CDR3 is built from 15 residues. This CDR3 is CASSPDRVRNSTLHF. The CDR3 DNA reads as TGTGCCAGCTCACCAGACAGAGTTCGGAATTCAACCCTCCACTTT.

This clonotype was seen a handful of times. With a much larger clone just one base away, this may be a read error. V usage is TRBV7-8 and J usage is TRBJ2-7; D is unclear. CDR1 and CDR2 (germline): SGHVS, FQNEAQ. This CDR3 is built from 15 residues. CDR3 sequence: CVSSVNPGIAYEQYF. CDR3 nucleotide sequence: TGTGTCAGCAGCGTAAACCCGGGCATTGCCTACGAGCAGTACTTC.

This sequence joins TRBV19 and TRBJ2-2; TRBD2 agrees at 13 bases. The CDR3 runs to 17 residues. Trimming at V came to 4 bases and at J to 5 bases, leaving 7 bases not matched to a gene. The germline CDR1 and CDR2 sequences are LNHDA and SQIVND (reference sequence). CDR3 residues: CASSSTSGRAGTGELFF. Written as DNA, the CDR3 is TGTGCCAGTAGTAGTACTAGCGGGAGGGCCGGTACCGGGGAGCTGTTTTTT.

This clonotype was counted ten times or more. The genes are TRBV6-1 and TRBJ2-2; D is unresolved. The CDR3 has 14 amino acids. V was trimmed by 6 bases and J by 2 bases, leaving 10 bases between them. Germline values: CDR1 MNHNS, CDR2 SASEGT. In DNA, the CDR3 is TGTGCCAGCAGCGTATGGGTTAACACCGGGGAGCTGTTTTTT. It codes for CASSVWVNTGELFF.

To note about this clonotype: A much bigger clone sits one base away, suggesting this may be a read error. This chain connects TRBV6-6 to TRBJ2-6, with a weak D call TRBD1 (5 bases). CDR1 is MNHNY and CDR2 is SVGAGI in the germline V gene (reference sequence). V lost 5 bases and J 5 bases, leaving 13 bases between the germline ends. The CDR3 consists of 15 residues. CDR3 protein: CASSLGLPRANVLTF. Here the CDR3 DNA reads TGTGCCAGCAGTCTGGGGCTGCCTAGGGCCAACGTCCTGACTTTC.

The rearrangement links TRBV28 to TRBJ1-4; a possible D gene is TRBD1 (5 bases). Germline V gene data show CDR1 as MDHEN and CDR2 as SYDVKM. The V and J ends lost 5 bases and 4 bases respectively, with 14 bases between them. CDR3 size: 15 residues. CDR3 region: CASSIRGRVNEKLFF. The CDR3 region has the DNA TGTGCCAGCAGTATAAGGGGACGGGTTAATGAAAAACTGTTTTTT.

This clonotype was counted at least ten times. The chain is built from TRBV20-1 and TRBJ1-6; tentatively, D is TRBD1 (6 bases). From germline, CDR1 is DFQATT and CDR2 SNEGSKA (reference sequence). This CDR3 is 18 amino acids long. The ends were cut back, 1 base at V and 0 bases at J, with 16 bases in the middle. The chain's CDR3 is CSARGGRGPSSYNSPLHF. The DNA for the CDR3 is TGCAGTGCTAGAGGGGGCAGGGGCCCTAGCTCCTATAATTCACCCCTCCACTTT.

This clonotype was recorded at least ten times. This chain links TRBV5-1 with TRBJ2-1; TRBD2 matches 12 bases. The germline V gene encodes CDR1 SGHRS and CDR2 YFSETQ. After removal of 6 bases from V and 8 bases from J, the junction contained 9 bases not matched to a gene. CDR3 size: 15 residues. The CDR3 region has the DNA TGCGCCAGCACCGCACTAGCGGGAGGATCCCATGAGCAGTTCTTC. Amino acids: CASTALAGGSHEQFF.

In its sample, this clonotype was seen a few times. The CDR3: CASSRPGQGLETQYF. In DNA form, the CDR3 reads TGTGCCAGCAGTCGTCCGGGACAGGGACTAGAGACCCAGTACTTC. The chain uses TRBV28 and TRBJ2-5; 9 nucleotides match TRBD1. Germline assignment: CDR1 MDHEN and CDR2 SYDVKM. Germline trimming cut 5 bases from V and 4 bases from J; bases unmatched to any gene: 8. The CDR3 totals 15 residues.

The sample holds one count of this clonotype. The CDR3 DNA follows: TGTGCCAGCAGCGCACTGAACTCCCGAAACACCATATATTTT. It encodes CASSALNSRNTIYF. This chain joins TRBV14 and TRBJ1-3; D is unresolved. The CDR3 extends over 14 amino acids. Per germline, CDR1 SGHDN and CDR2 FVKESK. V lost 5 bases to trimming and J lost 5 bases, with 13 bases between them.

This clonotype has a handful of counts. The CDR3, as DNA: TGTGCCAGCAGTTTAACCGGGGCACCGGGACTAATCTACGAGCAGTACTTC. It codes for CASSLTGAPGLIYEQYF. The rearrangement joins TRBV27 to TRBJ2-7, with 7 bases matching TRBD2. The CDR3 length is 17 residues. Germline trimming cut 2 bases from V and 3 bases from J; bases unmatched to any gene: 13. CDR1 and CDR2 (germline): MNHEY, SMNVEV (reference sequence).

This clonotype appeared many times. The V call is TRBV11-3, the J call TRBJ2-3; TRBD1 matches 8 bases. CDR3 length equals 15 residues. V dropped 5 bases and J dropped 0; count of bases not matched to a gene: 4. The V gene's germline CDR1 is SGHNT and CDR2 YENEEA. In DNA form, the CDR3 reads TGTGCCAGCAGCCAACGGACAGGGAGCACAGATACGCAGTATTTT. Translated, it gives CASSQRTGSTDTQYF. Variable domain in full (rest from reference TRBV11-3 and TRBJ2-3): EAGVVQSPRYKIIEKKQPVAFWCNPISGHNTLYWYLQNLGQGPELLIRYENEEAVDDSQLPKDRFSAERLKGVDSTLKIQPAELGDSAVYLCASSQRTGSTDTQYFGPGTRLTVL.

As to this clonotype: With a much larger clone just one base away, this may be a read error. Here the CDR3 omits its conserved ending phenylalanine or tryptophan, so a read error is the likely source. The V and J genes are TRBV5-6 and TRBJ2-7; D ambiguous. Germline assignment: CDR1 SGHDT and CDR2 YYEEEE. The CDR3 totals 15 residues. V was cut by 3 bases and J by 4 bases, with 17 bases left in between. CDR3 loop: CASSYTVSLIYEQYL. Written as DNA, the CDR3 is TGTGCCAGCAGCTATACCGTGTCCCTAATTTACGAGCAGTACCTC.

As concerns this clonotype: Being one base from a much bigger clone, this may be a read error. The V and J genes are TRBV9 and TRBJ2-3; D call uncertain. In germline, CDR1 is SGDLS, CDR2 YYNGEE. This CDR3 has 15 residues. CDR3 coding DNA: TGTGCCAGCAGTTACATCGTCGGGCGTCCAGATGCGCAGTATTTT. Its protein is CASSYIVGRPDAQYF.

The chain employs TRBV28 and TRBJ1-4; a weak D match, TRBD1 (6 bases). Germline CDR1 reads MDHEN; CDR2 reads SYDVKM. The CDR3 loop spans 15 amino acids. V was shortened by 6 bases and J by 0 bases, with 11 bases between the two germline ends. CDR3 amino acids: CASSPTGATNEKLFF. The DNA for the CDR3 is TGTGCCAGCAGCCCGACAGGCGCAACTAATGAAAAACTGTTTTTT.

This clonotype was seen a few times. Given the absence of the conserved phenylalanine or tryptophan at the CDR3 end, a read error is likely. The V and J genes are TRBV5-1 and TRBJ2-3; D remains unclear. The CDR3 runs 13 residues. Per germline, CDR1 SGHRS and CDR2 YFSETQ. V was cut by 1 base and J by 1 base, with 4 bases left in between. The CDR3 nucleotides are TGCGCCAGCAGCTTGACAGGCACAGATACGCAGTATCTT. Translating it yields CASSLTGTDTQYL.

In the case of this clonotype: One base away lies a much larger clone, so this may be a sequencing read error. This sequence joins TRBV9 and TRBJ2-7, with a tentative D call TRBD2 (7 bases). The CDR3 totals 15 residues. Trimming stripped 4 bases from V and 2 bases from J, with 16 bases between. The germline CDR1 and CDR2 sequences are SGDLS and YYNGEE. CDR3: CASSPQAGHPYEQYF. The CDR3 coding sequence is TGTGCCAGCAGCCCACAAGCGGGACACCCCTACGAGCAGTACTTC.

The sample holds many counts of this clonotype. The CDR3 nucleotides read TGTGCCATCAGCGGGGACAATCCGGGAGAAGAGACCCAGTACTTC. Its translation is CAISGDNPGEETQYF. The chain combines TRBV10-3 with TRBJ2-5, with D possibly being TRBD1 or TRBD2 (6 bases each). V was cut by 6 bases and J by 3 bases, with 17 bases left in between. This CDR3 spans 15 amino acids. Germline V lookup: CDR1 ENHRY, CDR2 SYGVKD.

This clonotype was recorded many times. The junction shows a germline mismatch at one end, possibly a read error. This chain joins TRBV7-2 and TRBJ2-3, with 10 bases fitting TRBD2. This CDR3 is built from 14 residues. Looked up from germline, CDR1 is SGHTA and CDR2 is FQGNSA. CDR3 nucleotide sequence: TGTGCCAGCAGGTTAGCGGGAGGCCCAGATACGCAGTATTTT. It translates to CASRLAGGPDTQYF.

This clonotype was recorded many times. The CDR3 here is CSGGRGYNEQFF. The DNA for the CDR3 is TGCAGTGGAGGTAGGGGTTACAATGAGCAGTTCTTC. V gene TRBV20-1 combines with J gene TRBJ2-1, with D tentatively TRBD1 (5 bases). Germline V CDR1 and CDR2: DFQATT, SNEGSKA (reference sequence). V lost 7 bases and J lost 4, with 11 bases in between. This CDR3 spans 12 amino acids.

This chain joins TRBV12-3 or TRBV12-4 and TRBJ1-5; 7 nucleotides align to TRBD1. V lost 1 base, J lost 2 bases, and 5 bases stayed unmatched. The CDR3 runs 16 residues. The CDR3 here is CASSLEGRGGNQPQHF. CDR3 in DNA: TGTGCCAGCAGTTTAGAGGGCAGGGGGGGCAATCAGCCCCAGCATTTT.

This clonotype was observed at least ten times. At one end, the junction sequence differs from germline, possibly due to a read error. The CDR3 sequence: CASTDRGRGYNEQFF. CDR3 sequence (DNA): TGTGCGAGCACGGACAGGGGGAGAGGTTACAATGAGCAGTTCTTC. The chain carries TRBV6-2 or TRBV6-3 and TRBJ2-1; 10 bases align to TRBD1. Germline V gene lookup returns CDR1 MNHEY and CDR2 SVGEGT. The CDR3 extends over 15 amino acids.

This clonotype was picked up many times. The V call is TRBV5-8, the J call TRBJ2-1, with TRBD2 matching over 10 bases. CDR1 is SGHTS and CDR2 is YDEGEE in the germline V gene. V lost 7 bases and J lost 7; bases outside the gene matches: 11. The CDR3 has 15 residues. CDR3 sequence reads: CASRPIAGGANEQFF. In nucleotides, the CDR3 is TGTGCCAGCCGACCGATAGCGGGAGGTGCAAATGAGCAGTTCTTC.

In the case of this clonotype: This clone may be a read error of a much larger clone one base away. This chain links TRBV12-5 with TRBJ2-3; D might be TRBD1 (6 bases). This CDR3 contains 15 residues. Looked up from germline, CDR1 is LGHNT and CDR2 is FRNRAP. V lost 3 bases to trimming and J lost 3 bases, with 13 bases between them. The CDR3 loop is CASGLVGQRTDTQYF. The CDR3 nucleotides are TGTGCTAGTGGTTTAGTGGGACAAAGGACAGATACGCAGTATTTT.